This is a list of T cell receptor beta chains from one sample in a study of cytomegalovirus exposure and HLA in healthy donors. Assay: immunoSEQ multiplex PCR; the TCRdb copy retains only in-frame clones and omits some. Among over 95,000 clones listed, about three quarters were seen once. The sample was PBMCs. The origin of the receptors is a female donor in good health and CMV-seronegative. Both conserved end residues are part of each CDR3. Fields, in order: D gene, clone size, J gene, V gene, CDR3 protein, CDR3 DNA. The D gene is left open where the match is weak. The listing skips clone size in some rows; elsewhere it reads once, few, many or a size class.

d_call: TRBD1; clone_size: .; j_call: TRBJ1-2; v_call: TRBV5-8; cdr3_aa: CASSRDRDLPSGYTF; cdr3_nt: TGTGCCAGCAGCCGGGACAGGGACCTCCCCTCTGGCTACACCTTC
d_call: .; clone_size: .; j_call: TRBJ2-2; v_call: TRBV5-1; cdr3_aa: CASSTRPQDTGELFF; cdr3_nt: TGCGCCAGCAGCACGAGGCCCCAAGACACCGGGGAGCTGTTTTTT
d_call: TRBD1; clone_size: once; j_call: TRBJ1-2; v_call: TRBV19; cdr3_aa: CASSGVRQGGLPANYGYTF; cdr3_nt: TGTGCCAGTAGTGGGGTCCGGCAGGGGGGCCTCCCAGCTAACTATGGCTACACCTTC
d_call: TRBD2; clone_size: .; j_call: TRBJ2-1; v_call: TRBV5-4; cdr3_aa: CASTNWLAEPNEQFF; cdr3_nt: TGTGCCAGCACCAATTGGCTAGCGGAGCCCAATGAGCAGTTCTTC
d_call: .; clone_size: .; j_call: TRBJ1-2; v_call: TRBV19; cdr3_aa: CASSLPEGRLYGYTF; cdr3_nt: TGTGCCAGTAGTCTCCCGGAGGGGCGTCTCTATGGCTACACCTTC
d_call: .; clone_size: .; j_call: TRBJ1-1; v_call: TRBV19; cdr3_aa: CASSFGGFNTEAFF; cdr3_nt: TGTGCCAGTAGTTTCGGGGGGTTCAACACTGAAGCTTTCTTT
d_call: .; clone_size: few; j_call: TRBJ1-6; v_call: TRBV5-6; cdr3_aa: CASSLAVLSYSPLHF; cdr3_nt: TGTGCCAGCAGCTTGGCCGTGTTATCGTATTCACCCCTCCACTTT
d_call: TRBD2; clone_size: .; j_call: TRBJ2-1; v_call: TRBV5-4; cdr3_aa: CASSVGWTSGNNEQFF; cdr3_nt: TGTGCCAGCAGTGTGGGTTGGACTAGCGGGAACAATGAGCAGTTCTTC
d_call: TRBD1; clone_size: .; j_call: TRBJ2-7; v_call: TRBV7-6; cdr3_aa: CASSLTTGGREQYF; cdr3_nt: TGTGCCAGCAGCTTGACGACAGGGGGACGCGAGCAGTACTTC
d_call: TRBD1; clone_size: .; j_call: TRBJ2-7; v_call: TRBV2; cdr3_aa: CASTEVGGQGSYYEQYF; cdr3_nt: TGTGCCAGCACCGAAGTGGGCGGACAGGGTAGTTACTACGAGCAGTACTTC
d_call: .; clone_size: .; j_call: TRBJ2-3; v_call: TRBV11-2; cdr3_aa: CASSLSGTLVVNTQYF; cdr3_nt: TGTGCCAGCAGCTTATCCGGGACATTGGTCGTGAATACGCAGTATTTT
d_call: TRBD1; clone_size: .; j_call: TRBJ1-2; v_call: TRBV29-1; cdr3_aa: CSVEDRIGDREGWYGYTF; cdr3_nt: TGCAGCGTTGAAGATCGAATAGGGGACAGGGAAGGATGGTATGGCTACACCTTC
d_call: TRBD1; clone_size: .; j_call: TRBJ2-7; v_call: TRBV5-1; cdr3_aa: CASSLGTGGRYEQYF; cdr3_nt: TGCGCCAGCAGCTTGGGGACAGGGGGTCGCTACGAGCAGTACTTC
d_call: .; clone_size: .; j_call: TRBJ2-7; v_call: TRBV7-9; cdr3_aa: CSSSSGQLSSYEQYF; cdr3_nt: TGTTCCAGCAGTTCAGGACAGCTCTCTTCCTACGAGCAGTACTTC
d_call: .; clone_size: .; j_call: TRBJ2-1; v_call: TRBV5-6; cdr3_aa: CASSFGGGNEQFF; cdr3_nt: .
d_call: .; clone_size: .; j_call: TRBJ2-5; v_call: TRBV7-8; cdr3_aa: CASSLGYTTETQYF; cdr3_nt: TGTGCCAGCAGCTTAGGATATACTACTGAGACCCAGTACTTC
d_call: .; clone_size: .; j_call: TRBJ1-2; v_call: TRBV5-6; cdr3_aa: CASSLGQSNYGYTF; cdr3_nt: TGTGCCAGCAGCTTGGGGCAGTCTAACTATGGCTACACCTTC
d_call: .; clone_size: .; j_call: TRBJ2-1; v_call: TRBV19; cdr3_aa: CASSSLPYNEQFF; cdr3_nt: TGTGCCAGTAGTAGTCTACCCTACAATGAGCAGTTCTTC
d_call: .; clone_size: few; j_call: TRBJ1-4; v_call: TRBV19; cdr3_aa: CASSPVVRNEKLFF; cdr3_nt: TGTGCCAGTAGCCCGGTAGTGCGAAATGAAAAACTGTTTTTT
d_call: TRBD2; clone_size: few; j_call: TRBJ2-7; v_call: TRBV2; cdr3_aa: CASLLQRGAPSYEQYF; cdr3_nt: TGTGCCAGCTTACTCCAGCGGGGGGCTCCGAGCTACGAGCAGTACTTC
d_call: .; clone_size: few; j_call: TRBJ1-1; v_call: TRBV6-5; cdr3_aa: CASSYDGHPNTEAFF; cdr3_nt: TGTGCCAGCAGTTACGATGGACACCCGAACACTGAAGCTTTCTTT
d_call: .; clone_size: .; j_call: TRBJ2-5; v_call: TRBV18; cdr3_aa: CASSTYRDFYQETQYF; cdr3_nt: TGTGCCAGCTCAACCTACCGGGACTTTTATCAAGAGACCCAGTACTTC
d_call: TRBD1; clone_size: few; j_call: TRBJ1-2; v_call: TRBV4-1; cdr3_aa: CASSQIEGTDYGYTF; cdr3_nt: TGCGCCAGCAGCCAAATCGAGGGGACAGACTATGGCTACACCTTC
d_call: .; clone_size: few; j_call: TRBJ1-5; v_call: TRBV18; cdr3_aa: CASSDAGNQPQHF; cdr3_nt: TGTGCCAGCTCAGATGCAGGAAATCAGCCCCAGCATTTT
d_call: .; clone_size: .; j_call: TRBJ1-6; v_call: TRBV21-1; cdr3_aa: CASSCDRGRDSPLHF; cdr3_nt: TGTGCCAGCAGTTGCGACAGGGGGCGCGACTCACCCCTCCACTTT
d_call: TRBD1; clone_size: .; j_call: TRBJ2-2; v_call: TRBV18; cdr3_aa: CASSPTGTVNTGELFF; cdr3_nt: TGTGCCAGCTCACCTACCGGGACAGTGAACACCGGGGAGCTGTTTTTT
d_call: .; clone_size: .; j_call: TRBJ2-5; v_call: TRBV21-1; cdr3_aa: CASSKLTTLMGAGGAGGGVETQYF; cdr3_nt: TGTGCCAGCAGCAAATTGACGACATTAATGGGGGCAGGGGGCGCGGGCGGGGGGGTCGAGACCCAGTACTTC
d_call: .; clone_size: .; j_call: TRBJ1-2; v_call: TRBV6-6; cdr3_aa: CASSAEDYGYGYTF; cdr3_nt: TGTGCCAGCAGTGCCGAGGATTACGGCTATGGCTACACCTTC
d_call: .; clone_size: .; j_call: TRBJ2-7; v_call: TRBV5-4; cdr3_aa: CASSSLRGQNTYEQYF; cdr3_nt: TGTGCCAGCAGCTCCCTCCGGGGACAAAACACCTACGAGCAGTACTTC
d_call: TRBD1; clone_size: .; j_call: TRBJ1-1; v_call: TRBV7-2; cdr3_aa: CASSLLRDRGAEAFF; cdr3_nt: TGTGCCAGCAGCTTACTCCGGGACAGGGGAGCTGAAGCTTTCTTT
d_call: .; clone_size: .; j_call: TRBJ1-5; v_call: TRBV7-3; cdr3_aa: CARGGGMAQHF; cdr3_nt: TGTGCCAGAGGGGGGGGGATGGCCCAGCATTTT
d_call: .; clone_size: .; j_call: TRBJ1-1; v_call: TRBV15; cdr3_aa: CATSSPQWDSEAFF; cdr3_nt: TGTGCCACCAGCTCCCCCCAGTGGGACTCTGAAGCTTTCTTT
d_call: .; clone_size: .; j_call: TRBJ2-7; v_call: TRBV5-8; cdr3_aa: CASDFSLISSYEQYF; cdr3_nt: TGTGCCAGCGACTTCAGCCTTATTAGCTCCTACGAGCAGTACTTC
d_call: TRBD2; clone_size: .; j_call: TRBJ2-1; v_call: TRBV7-2; cdr3_aa: CASSLAGAGGFNEQFF; cdr3_nt: TGTGCCAGCAGCTTAGCCGGGGCGGGGGGGTTCAATGAGCAGTTCTTC
d_call: .; clone_size: .; j_call: TRBJ1-6; v_call: TRBV7-2; cdr3_aa: CASSLAGGGVGSPLHF; cdr3_nt: TGTGCCAGCAGCTTAGCGGGAGGAGGGGTTGGATCACCCCTCCACTTT
d_call: TRBD1; clone_size: .; j_call: TRBJ1-4; v_call: TRBV5-4; cdr3_aa: CASSLAGGASTNEKLFF; cdr3_nt: TGTGCCAGCAGCTTGGCAGGGGGCGCTTCAACTAATGAAAAACTGTTTTTT
d_call: .; clone_size: few; j_call: TRBJ1-2; v_call: TRBV5-6; cdr3_aa: CASSPPGGAGYGYTF; cdr3_nt: TGTGCCAGCAGCCCACCTGGGGGGGCCGGCTATGGCTACACCTTC
d_call: TRBD1; clone_size: .; j_call: TRBJ2-3; v_call: TRBV7-9; cdr3_aa: CASSFTGGTDTQYF; cdr3_nt: TGTGCCAGCAGCTTTACAGGGGGCACAGATACGCAGTATTTT
d_call: .; clone_size: .; j_call: TRBJ1-6; v_call: TRBV6-5; cdr3_aa: CATKSPRGLNSPLHF; cdr3_nt: TGTGCCACCAAATCACCCAGGGGTTTGAATTCACCCCTCCACTTT
d_call: .; clone_size: .; j_call: TRBJ1-1; v_call: TRBV6-1; cdr3_aa: CASSEAGRGKETEAFF; cdr3_nt: TGTGCCAGCAGTGAAGCAGGGAGAGGGAAGGAAACTGAAGCTTTCTTT
d_call: TRBD2; clone_size: .; j_call: TRBJ2-7; v_call: TRBV10-3; cdr3_aa: CAIGGSSGGDYEQYF; cdr3_nt: TGTGCCATCGGGGGAAGTAGCGGGGGAGACTACGAGCAGTACTTC
d_call: TRBD1; clone_size: .; j_call: TRBJ2-1; v_call: TRBV7-9; cdr3_aa: CASSLQGANEQFF; cdr3_nt: TGTGCCAGCAGCTTGCAGGGGGCCAATGAGCAGTTCTTC
d_call: .; clone_size: .; j_call: TRBJ2-7; v_call: TRBV4-2; cdr3_aa: CASSNFQGTTYEQYF; cdr3_nt: TGTGCCAGCAGCAACTTCCAGGGAACCACCTACGAGCAGTACTTC
d_call: .; clone_size: .; j_call: TRBJ2-7; v_call: TRBV6-1; cdr3_aa: CASSLGHSYEQYF; cdr3_nt: TGTGCCAGCAGTCTGGGACACTCCTACGAGCAGTACTTC
d_call: TRBD1; clone_size: .; j_call: TRBJ1-2; v_call: TRBV5-4; cdr3_aa: CASSLGTAQLINYGYTF; cdr3_nt: TGTGCCAGCAGTTTAGGGACAGCCCAATTAATTAACTATGGCTACACCTTC
d_call: .; clone_size: .; j_call: TRBJ1-2; v_call: TRBV28; cdr3_aa: CASTPTGSNYGYTF; cdr3_nt: TGTGCCAGCACACCCACGGGGTCTAACTATGGCTACACCTTC
d_call: .; clone_size: .; j_call: TRBJ1-2; v_call: TRBV4-3; cdr3_aa: CASSQEQGGGYTF; cdr3_nt: TGCGCCAGCAGCCAAGAACAGGGCGGCGGCTACACCTTC
d_call: TRBD1; clone_size: .; j_call: TRBJ1-2; v_call: TRBV27; cdr3_aa: CASSPGQVDGYTF; cdr3_nt: TGTGCCAGCAGTCCCGGACAGGTAGATGGCTACACCTTC
d_call: .; clone_size: .; j_call: TRBJ2-7; v_call: TRBV7-9; cdr3_aa: CASSTQGLGYEQYF; cdr3_nt: TGTGCCAGCAGCACCCAGGGGTTAGGGTACGAGCAGTACTTC